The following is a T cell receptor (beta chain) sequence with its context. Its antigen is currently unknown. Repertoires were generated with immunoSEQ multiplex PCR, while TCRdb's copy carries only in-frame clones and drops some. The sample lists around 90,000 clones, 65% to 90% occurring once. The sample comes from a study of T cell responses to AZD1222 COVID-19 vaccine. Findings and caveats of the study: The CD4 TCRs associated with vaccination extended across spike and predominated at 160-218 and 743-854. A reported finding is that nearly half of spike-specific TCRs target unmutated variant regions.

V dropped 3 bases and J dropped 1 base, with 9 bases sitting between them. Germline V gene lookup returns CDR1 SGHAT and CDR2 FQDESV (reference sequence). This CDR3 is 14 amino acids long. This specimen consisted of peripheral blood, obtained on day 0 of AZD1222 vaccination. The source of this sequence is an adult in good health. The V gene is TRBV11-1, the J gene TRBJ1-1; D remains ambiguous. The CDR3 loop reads CASSLTDGNTEAFF. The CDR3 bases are TGTGCCAGCAGCTTGACCGACGGGAACACTGAAGCTTTCTTT.